This TCR beta chain emerged from a study of shared clonotypes between healthy human individuals. The CDR3 is 15 amino acids. CDR1 GTSNPN and CDR2 SVGIG come from the germline V gene (reference sequence). V was pared by 5 bases and J by 0 bases, with 9 bases of the junction left unmatched. Data came from immunoSEQ multiplex PCR; TCRdb stores just in-frame clones and leaves some out. This sample carries around 2.5 million clones, approximately 93% of them seen once, and the ten largest clones take around 0.4%. The receptor was derived from a man between 18 and 29 years old in good health. Some clones in this sample may be carry-over from other donors' samples. The sequenced sample was naive CD4+ T cells from PBMCs. Subset of the sample: CD45RA+ positively selected. The V call is TRBV30, the J call TRBJ2-7; 8 bases match TRBD2. The CDR3 bases are TGTGCCTGGGCCTATCCGGGGACTAGCTCCTACGAGCAGTACTTC. Amino acids: CAWAYPGTSSYEQYF. The whole variable domain, remainder taken from reference TRBV30 and TRBJ2-7, is SQTIHQWPATLVQPVGSPLSLECTVEGTSNPNLYWYRQAAGRGLQLLFYSVGIGQISSEVPQNLSASRPQDRQFILSSKKLLLSDSGFYLCAWAYPGTSSYEQYFGPGTRLTVT.